The 32 T cell receptor beta chains below were found in one sample sequenced in a study of shared clonotypes between healthy human individuals. Using immunoSEQ multiplex PCR, the repertoire was profiled, and TCRdb retains in-frame clones only, with some absent. The table records roughly 1 million clones, roughly 75% of them present only once. The source material was memory CD4+ T cells sorted from blood. The subset: CD45RA-negative fraction. Source of these receptors: a man aged 18 to 29 in good health.

Details on this clone: A much larger clone lies a single base off, so this may be a read error. The V and J genes are TRBV18 and TRBJ2-3; D remains ambiguous. The CDR3 is 11 residues long. V lost 8 bases and J lost 1, with 4 bases in between. Per the germline V gene, CDR1 is KGHSH and CDR2 is LQKENI. The CDR3 spells CASEGTDTQYF. DNA of the CDR3: TGTGCCAGCGAGGGCACAGATACGCAGTATTTT.

The V gene is TRBV4-1, the J gene TRBJ2-3; D ambiguous. The CDR3 consists of 13 residues. V lost 2 bases and J 4 bases, leaving 7 bases between the germline ends. In germline, CDR1 is MGHRA, CDR2 YSYEKL. The CDR3 sequence: CASSQHGADTQYF. Written as DNA, the CDR3 is TGCGCCAGCAGCCAACATGGAGCAGATACGCAGTATTTT.

The chain is built from TRBV7-2 and TRBJ2-3; D remains unclear. The CDR3 is 11 residues long. The V end was cut by 3 bases, the J end by 4 bases, with 2 bases between. Germline CDR1 reads SGHTA; CDR2 reads FQGNSA. CDR3 amino acids: CASSFSDTQYF. The CDR3 bases are TGTGCCAGCAGCTTCTCAGATACGCAGTATTTT.

Points on this clone: This may stem from a read error, because a much larger clone lies one nucleotide away. The chain couples TRBV5-6 to TRBJ2-7; D not resolved. The germline V gene encodes CDR1 SGHDT and CDR2 YYEEEE. V was trimmed by 4 bases and J by 3 bases, leaving 5 bases between them. This CDR3 has 11 residues. In nucleotides, the CDR3 is TGTGCCAGCAGCCAGAACTACGAGCAGTACTTC. Protein: CASSQNYEQYF.

The gene calls are TRBV30 and TRBJ2-1, with D tentatively TRBD1 (6 bases). The CDR3 spans 17 residues. CDR1 is GTSNPN, CDR2 SVGIG, per germline (reference sequence). V lost 8 bases to trimming and J lost 0 bases, with 23 bases between them. The CDR3 spells CAGKTGTLSGSYNEQFF. CDR3 sequence (DNA): TGTGCCGGGAAGACAGGTACCCTCTCAGGCTCCTACAATGAGCAGTTCTTC. Full variable domain (remainder filled in from reference TRBV30 and TRBJ2-1): SQTIHQWPATLVQPVGSPLSLECTVEGTSNPNLYWYRQAAGRGLQLLFYSVGIGQISSEVPQNLSASRPQDRQFILSSKKLLLSDSGFYLCAGKTGTLSGSYNEQFFGPGTRLTVL.

This clone appeared a few times. A far bigger clonotype differs at one base, so this is likely a read error. The V call is TRBV7-2, the J call TRBJ1-3; TRBD1 might be the D (6 bases). The CDR3 totals 15 residues. CDR1 is SGHTA and CDR2 is FQGNSA in the germline V gene. Trimming took 2 bases from V and 0 from J, leaving 8 bases between them. The CDR3 is CASSLTGSSGNTIYF. CDR3 coding DNA: TGTGCCAGCAGCTTAACAGGGAGCTCTGGAAACACCATATATTTT.

With regard to this clone: This sample includes further DNA sequences coding for the same CDR3. The chain recombines TRBV30 with TRBJ2-7, with D possibly TRBD1 on 5 matching bases. CDR3 length: 11 residues. Germline V gene data show CDR1 as GTSNPN and CDR2 as SVGIG (reference sequence). The V end lost 5 bases, the J end lost 3 bases, and 8 bases lay between the germline ends. The CDR3 loop reads CAWATVYEQYF. The CDR3 DNA is TGTGCCTGGGCGACAGTCTACGAGCAGTACTTC.

Regarding this clone: Other DNA variants within this sample encode the same CDR3. The J gene is TRBJ2-5, the V gene TRBV5-1; maybe TRBD1 (5 bases). From germline, CDR1 is SGHRS and CDR2 YFSETQ. V dropped 5 bases and J dropped 2 bases, with 13 bases sitting between them. The CDR3 sequence is 14 residues long. CDR3 in amino acids: CASSPDSSQETQYF. CDR3 DNA: TGCGCCAGCAGTCCCGACAGTTCGCAAGAGACCCAGTACTTC.

The chain joins TRBV11-2 to TRBJ2-3; a weak D match, TRBD2 (5 bases). Per germline, CDR1 SGHAT and CDR2 FQNNGV. The V and J ends lost 7 bases and 0 bases respectively, with 8 bases between them. The CDR3 runs 13 residues. This CDR3 is CASMRASTDTQYF. CDR3 in DNA: TGTGCCAGCATGCGGGCTAGCACAGATACGCAGTATTTT.

V usage is TRBV19 and J usage is TRBJ1-4; D is possibly TRBD1 (6 bases). Germline CDR1 LNHDA, CDR2 SQIVND (reference sequence). Trimming removed 5 bases from V and 4 bases from J, with 11 bases in between. This CDR3 spans 14 amino acids. The CDR3 loop reads CASSYTGINEKLFF. The DNA of the CDR3 is TGTGCCAGTAGTTATACAGGGATTAATGAAAAACTGTTTTTT.

A word on this clone: This may arise from a read error, as a much more abundant clone is one base away. J is TRBJ2-3 and V is TRBV11-3, with D maybe TRBD2 (6 bases). The V end lost 5 bases, the J end lost 2 bases, and 11 bases lay between the germline ends. The CDR3 length is 14 residues. Germline assignment: CDR1 SGHNT and CDR2 YENEEA. The CDR3 is CASSPGDPTDTQYF. CDR3 in DNA: TGTGCCAGCAGCCCGGGGGACCCCACAGATACGCAGTATTTT.

The V call is TRBV30, the J call TRBJ2-1; D not certain. The CDR3 has 11 residues. Germline V gene data show CDR1 as GTSNPN and CDR2 as SVGIG (reference sequence). Here the CDR3 reads CCLSSYNEQFF. CDR3 bases: TGTTGCTTAAGCTCCTACAATGAGCAGTTCTTC.

CDR3 protein: CASKSGDRLTDTQYF. Written as DNA, the CDR3 is TGTGCCAGTAAGAGTGGGGACAGACTAACAGATACGCAGTATTTT. The genes are TRBV19 and TRBJ2-3; 7 positions match TRBD1. In germline, CDR1 is LNHDA, CDR2 SQIVND (reference sequence). CDR3 length: 15 amino acids. V shed 7 bases and J 3 bases; nucleotides not matched to a gene: 10.

This chain uses TRBV18 with TRBJ2-7, with a tentative D call TRBD2 (6 bases). This CDR3 has 16 residues. The germline V and J ends were trimmed by 3 bases and 6 bases, with 21 bases remaining between them. CDR1 and CDR2 from the germline V gene are KGHSH and LQKENI. The CDR3 region has the DNA TGTGCCAGCTCACCTTTACTAGCCGGGGACGGGGTCGAGCAGTACTTC. Translation: CASSPLLAGDGVEQYF.

The chain combines TRBV5-4 with TRBJ1-2; TRBD1 aligns across 11 bases. The CDR3 extends over 15 amino acids. CDR1 and CDR2 from the germline V gene are SGHNT and YYREEE (reference sequence). The ends lost 3 bases at V and 8 bases at J; junction bases unmatched: 9. The CDR3: CASSYPGTGGRGYTF. The CDR3 DNA reads TGTGCCAGCAGCTATCCCGGGACAGGGGGTCGGGGCTACACCTTC.

J is TRBJ1-1 and V is TRBV11-2, with unresolved D. Trimming took off 0 bases at V and 1 base at J, with 18 bases between the two ends. The CDR3 consists of 18 residues. Germline V gene data show CDR1 as SGHAT and CDR2 as FQNNGV. As DNA, the CDR3 is TGTGCCAGCAGCTTAGATGGGTCTCTTACCCGGGCGAACACTGAAGCTTTCTTT. Protein: CASSLDGSLTRANTEAFF.

This clone came up a few times. The chain recombines TRBV2 with TRBJ2-5, with 7 bases matching TRBD1. V trimming: 10 bases; J trimming: 2 bases; junction bases outside the gene matches: 7. CDR3 length: 13 amino acids. Germline V gene data show CDR1 as SNHLY and CDR2 as FYNNEI. Here the CDR3 DNA reads TGTGCCACCCCAGGGGGTTGGCAAGAGACCCAGTACTTC. The encoded protein is CATPGGWQETQYF.

The chain is built from TRBV12-5 and TRBJ2-7; either TRBD1 or TRBD2 may fit D (5 bases each). This CDR3 comprises 15 residues. Germline-derived CDR1 and CDR2 are LGHNT and FRNRAP. V was cut by 0 bases and J by 2 bases, with 11 bases left in between. CDR3 in amino acids: CASGLVIGAAYEQYF. CDR3 DNA: TGTGCTAGTGGTTTGGTAATCGGGGCCGCCTACGAGCAGTACTTC.

This chain links TRBV18 with TRBJ2-5, with TRBD2 matching 7 bases. Germline trimming cut 6 bases from V and 2 bases from J; bases unmatched to any gene: 3. The germline CDR1 and CDR2 sequences are KGHSH and LQKENI. The CDR3 has 13 residues. The DNA of the CDR3 is TGTGCCAGCTCGCACGGGGGGCAAGAGACCCAGTACTTC. It yields the protein CASSHGGQETQYF.

The chain is built from TRBV7-6 and TRBJ2-3, with 10 bases lining up with TRBD2. Germline V CDR1 and CDR2: SGHVS, FNYEAQ. The CDR3 sequence is 18 residues long. V was pared by 0 bases and J by 0 bases, with 6 bases of the junction left unmatched. CDR3 nucleotides: TGTGCCAGCAGCTTAGCGGGGGCTAGCGGGAGTAGCACAGATACGCAGTATTTT. Protein: CASSLAGASGSSTDTQYF.

As to this clone: Within the sample, other DNA sequences also encode this same CDR3. The chain is built from TRBV30 and TRBJ2-7; TRBD2 matches at 11 bases. V dropped 0 bases and J dropped 2; count of bases not matched to a gene: 0. Germline loops: CDR1 GTSNPN, CDR2 SVGIG (reference sequence). This CDR3 has 14 residues. CDR3 in DNA: TGTGCCTGGAGTGTTAGCGGGGGGGCCTACGAGCAGTACTTC. Protein product: CAWSVSGGAYEQYF. Complete variable domain (other parts from reference TRBV30 and TRBJ2-7): SQTIHQWPATLVQPVGSPLSLECTVEGTSNPNLYWYRQAAGRGLQLLFYSVGIGQISSEVPQNLSASRPQDRQFILSSKKLLLSDSGFYLCAWSVSGGAYEQYFGPGTRLTVT.

The chain employs TRBV7-3 and TRBJ1-1; no clear D gene. Trimming pared 2 bases from V and 5 bases from J, leaving 27 bases between. Germline CDR1 reads SGHTA; CDR2 reads FQGTGA. The CDR3 spans 19 residues. The CDR3 DNA reads TGTGCCAGCAGCTTAGGCGGTACGAGCCGCCGGCGTATAGGGACTGAAGCTTTCTTT. It translates to CASSLGGTSRRRIGTEAFF.

The chain has TRBV7-9 and TRBJ2-1; D gene uncertain. V was shortened by 3 bases and J by 4 bases, with 10 bases between the two germline ends. The germline V gene has CDR1 SEHNR and CDR2 FQNEAQ (reference sequence). This CDR3 comprises 14 residues. As DNA, the CDR3 is TGTGCCAGCAGCTTTGACATAACATACAATGAGCAGTTCTTC. This sequence encodes CASSFDITYNEQFF.

The CDR3 sequence: CASSVTPSGETQYF. The CDR3, as DNA: TGTGCCAGCAGCGTAACTCCCAGTGGAGAGACCCAGTACTTC. The chain links TRBV9 to TRBJ2-5; D remains ambiguous. This CDR3 contains 14 residues. The germline V gene encodes CDR1 SGDLS and CDR2 YYNGEE. V lost 1 base, J lost 4 bases, and 11 bases lay in between.

In the case of this clone: At the DNA level, this CDR3 is encoded by other sequences in the same sample as well. The V and J genes are TRBV28 and TRBJ2-5; 9 bases line up with TRBD2. The CDR3 loop spans 15 amino acids. Trimming at V came to 3 bases and at J to 1 base, leaving 3 bases not matched to a gene. Looked up from germline, CDR1 is MDHEN and CDR2 is SYDVKM. CDR3 sequence: CASSLSRGGQETQYF. CDR3 DNA sequence: TGTGCCAGCAGTTTGTCGCGGGGGGGCCAAGAGACCCAGTACTTC.

V is TRBV2 and J is TRBJ1-5; D may be TRBD1 (5 bases). Germline CDR1 is SNHLY and CDR2 is FYNNEI. CDR3 length: 15 residues. V was shortened by 4 bases and J by 3 bases, with 13 bases between the two germline ends. The CDR3 nucleotides read TGTGCCAGCAGTGGGCAGGGCCAGATCAATCAGCCCCAGCATTTT. Translating gives CASSGQGQINQPQHF.

This sequence joins TRBV19 and TRBJ1-5; D unclear. The CDR3 runs 15 residues. Germline CDR1 and CDR2: LNHDA and SQIVND (reference sequence). V lost 3 bases, J lost 2 bases, and 11 bases lay in between. CDR3 in DNA: TGTGCCAGTAGTATGCTCCGGGGTGGCAATCAGCCCCAGCATTTT. This codes for CASSMLRGGNQPQHF.

The rearrangement uses TRBV5-1 and TRBJ2-1, with D maybe TRBD2 (6 bases). The CDR3 sequence is 16 residues long. In germline, CDR1 is SGHRS, CDR2 YFSETQ. V lost 0 bases and J 4 bases, leaving 14 bases between the germline ends. The CDR3 DNA follows: TGCGCCAGCAGCTTGGATCATACTAGCATGTACAATGAGCAGTTCTTC. Amino acids: CASSLDHTSMYNEQFF.

The chain employs TRBV18 and TRBJ1-2; D possibly corresponds to TRBD1 (6 bases). The V gene's germline CDR1 is KGHSH and CDR2 LQKENI. This CDR3 contains 16 residues. V shed 2 bases and J shed 4 bases, with 17 bases lying between them. In DNA, the CDR3 is TGTGCCAGCTCACCAAGTTTTGGGAGGACAGTCTATGGCTACACCTTC. It translates to CASSPSFGRTVYGYTF.

The chain combines TRBV11-3 with TRBJ2-2, with D unclear. This CDR3 region has 13 residues. The germline gives CDR1 SGHNT, CDR2 YENEEA. V lost 5 bases, J lost 5 bases, and 9 bases lay in between. The CDR3 spells CASSMAETGELFF. As DNA, the CDR3 is TGTGCCAGCAGCATGGCAGAGACCGGGGAGCTGTTTTTT. Variable domain in full (rest from reference TRBV11-3 and TRBJ2-2): EAGVVQSPRYKIIEKKQPVAFWCNPISGHNTLYWYLQNLGQGPELLIRYENEEAVDDSQLPKDRFSAERLKGVDSTLKIQPAELGDSAVYLCASSMAETGELFFGEGSRLTVL.

The chain employs TRBV25-1 and TRBJ2-3; 7 bases map to TRBD1. The germline V gene has CDR1 MGHDK and CDR2 SYGVNS. J lost 2 bases, V lost 6 bases, and 8 bases had no gene match. The CDR3 sequence is 15 residues long. The CDR3 sequence is CASREDRSLTDTQYF. CDR3 bases: TGTGCCAGCAGGGAGGACAGGAGTCTCACAGATACGCAGTATTTT.

The CDR3 sequence is CASSQGRTTWEKLFF. The CDR3 DNA is TGCGCCAGCAGCCAAGGAAGGACCACATGGGAAAAACTGTTTTTT. The chain joins TRBV4-1 to TRBJ1-4; no firm D call. Trimming left V 1 base short and J 8 bases short, with 14 bases between. CDR1 and CDR2 (germline): MGHRA, YSYEKL. This CDR3 has 15 residues.